The clone carrying this T cell receptor (beta chain) was detected a few times. The antigen is unknown. TCRdb used MiXCR to reprocess the RACE reads, holding one entry per CDR3 protein. In the table there are 75,000 to 100,000 distinct CDR3 sequences, 9.3% of which are singletons. The data are from a study of human T cells and chemical hapten exposure. As for the study in general: In the approximately 26-week study, patients were dosed weekly with diphenylcyclopropenone on the scalp throughout. Per-sample TCR yield variability stemmed mainly from small pooled library volume differences.

Whole-study results and caveats: Compared to controls, expanded TCRs made significantly more large clusters of similar CDR3s.

Time point given: patch test 2, 6 weeks after DPC sensitization. Treatment described: therapeutic diphenylcyclopropenone sensitization with weekly scalp DPC. The TCR sequence derives from a woman aged 40 to 49 with alopecia areata. Some clones in this sample may be carry-over from other donors' samples. This sample comprised whole blood, obtained in connection with sensitization to the hapten diphenylcyclopropenone (DPC).

CDR3 sequence (DNA): TGTGCCAGCAGTGGGCGGGAGGTTCTGGATACGCAGTATTTT. Its protein is CASSGREVLDTQYF. V usage is TRBV2 and J usage is TRBJ2-3; 8 bases map to TRBD2. The germline gives CDR1 SNHLY, CDR2 FYNNEI. This CDR3 is 14 amino acids long. V dropped 4 bases and J dropped 6; count of bases not matched to a gene: 6.